Here is one TCR beta chain with its context. What it binds is unknown. The sample comes from a study of post-analysis software for immune sequencing data. Whole-study context: Recorded disease courses covered relapsing-remitting, secondary progressive and progressive-relapsing multiple sclerosis. Some patients had no subtype annotation. Overall study results and limits: The authors found that F measure strongly co-clustered same-batch samples. Higher frequency in patients than in controls was seen for roughly five TRBV segments, with TRBV5-6, TRBV5-1 and TRBV20-1 among them. People with multiple sclerosis had a significantly lower normalized Chao1 diversity than controls did.

The TCR beta cDNA libraries carried unique molecular identifiers. Some 500,000 cDNA molecules were recovered from an input of about 1 to 10 million T cells. TCRdb reprocessed the PCR reads with MiXCR, giving one entry per CDR3 protein. Found here are about 540,000 distinct CDR3 sequences, 30% to 40% of them singletons; the top ten hold under 7%. Germline loops: CDR1 GTSNPN, CDR2 SVGIG (reference sequence). The CDR3 has 15 amino acids. V lost 5 bases, J lost 4 bases, and 18 bases lay in between. The V and J genes are TRBV30 and TRBJ2-1; D may be TRBD1 (6 bases). The sample consisted of blood. The receptor was derived from a girl younger than 18 with multiple sclerosis. CDR3 residues: CAWDPEDSGYNEQFF. The CDR3 bases are TGTGCCTGGGATCCCGAGGACAGTGGGTACAATGAGCAGTTCTTC.